Reported below is one TCR beta chain. What antigen it recognizes has not been identified. One base away there is no much larger clone; base qualities are not given. Trimming takes 6 bases from V and 6 bases from J, and the germline ends sit 14 bases apart. Measured from the cysteine to the phenylalanine, the CDR3 is 13 residues long. This entry keeps only the CDR3 DNA: 39 bases, framed from base 1. From the germline V gene, CDR1 is SNHLY and CDR2 is FYNNEI. The immunoSEQ hsTCRB v3.0 assay was used at survey level resolution to sequence the TRB variable region. TRB sequencing targeted a depth of roughly 35,000-55,000 T-cell genomes per sample. Pooled TRB libraries were sequenced on an Illumina MiSeq with a v3 150-cycle kit. Turning to the authors' computational methods: Repertoire analysis ran in R within a reproducible Nextflow workflow covering QC, data transformation and analysis. LymphoSeq2, an R package for exploring AIRR-Seq data, was used to implement custom analyses. Several samples that yielded fewer than 5000 total TRB sequences were excluded, so that approximately 200 HIV repertoires were analyzed. Of the 188 retained HIV repertoires, over 55 were collected before and around 130 after ART initiation. Each repertoire was downsampled to 5000 TRB nucleotide sequences, and summary statistics were averaged across 100 downsampling iterations. Only TRB sequences with CDR3 regions of at least seven amino acids were retained for analysis. A Shannon entropy-derived clonality score and the Gini coefficient were used to measure diversity. In repertoire networks, the top 5000 CDR3 amino acid sequences were linked whenever an edit distance of one separated two sequences. For TRB CDR3 amino acid sequences, GLIPH2 was used to predict antigen specificity groups and MHC restriction. To flag known CMV, EBV, HIV or tissue antigen associations, CDR3 amino acid sequences were matched against VDJdb and McPAS-TCR. Pre-ART, post-ART and control groups were compared with Wilcoxon signed-rank tests and Holm-Bonferroni correction. TCRdb retrieved this table from immuneACCESS and kept in-frame rearrangements only. Not all clones are present; in checked studies, unresolved V genes account for under half, and no reason is known for the remainder. The DNA gave D and trimming, while V, J and clone size come from that table. The table for this sample lists 30,000 or so clones; under 85% of them were counted only once. Jointly, the top ten make up roughly 7.6% of the sample.

To be included, a participant needed at least one PBMC sample from before ART initiation plus at least two post-ART samples. Treatment was received in the United States of America by all participants with HIV. Before DNA extraction, cryopreserved samples containing about 0.9-11 million PBMC were thawed and washed. At the time of the earliest PBMC sample, participants with HIV were aged between about 20 and 60 years. PBMC samples from each participant spanned 1-4 timepoints before ART initiation and 2-8 timepoints after ART initiation, with a median of 7 samples. For every participant, serial HIV viral load, CD4+ T-cell count, ART history and demographic data were obtained. A Qiagen kit on a QIAcube was used to extract genomic DNA from unsorted PBMC, with samples processed in batches of 12. This sample was taken from a study of long-term antiretroviral therapy in people with HIV (dated by TCRdb to between 2022 and 2023). About the investigation overall: The earliest samples were collected about a decade before the 2015 WHO recommendation for immediate ART, when ART was typically delayed until CD4 counts fell. Whether ART initiation and durable HIV suppression were associated with changes in peripheral blood TRB repertoire composition and diversity was tested in a retrospective serial study. Of the roughly 31 participants with HIV, fewer than twelve were female. No cross-contamination during QIAcube processing was shown when test extractions of a monoclonal T-cell line were performed alongside over 25 polyclonal samples. The cohort contributed about 200 cryopreserved PBMC samples from around 30 adults with confirmed HIV infection, collected serially over a mean of about 6 years (range 1-12).

Overall study outcomes, separate from this receptor: Expanded TRB clones identified before ART initiation dominated the repertoire at all time points, although this dominance fluctuated and declined in many PLHIV after ART. Since PBMC availability was limited, sequencing covered only the TCR beta chain, with no alpha chain pairing. Unsorted PBMC were profiled instead of sorted CD4+ and CD8+ T cells because pre-ART samples had limited cell numbers. HIV repertoires had narrower CDR3 length ranges than controls, and the network structure suggested an antigen-experienced repertoire that shifted only slightly toward naive after ART. ART initiation was associated with a significant increase in TRB diversity, but diversity stayed significantly below transplant donor controls even after long-term ART. The samples span the years 2004 to 2017, and the ART regimens used may be less effective than current regimens. Inferences about post-ART repertoire changes are limited because no data were available on ART adherence, viral resistance or therapy changes.

This sequence originates from a man aged 35 to 55 with HIV. The chain was built from TRBV2 and TRBJ1-2; no D gene is confidently identified. This specimen was unsorted PBMCs, taken 3 years after starting antiretroviral therapy. The CDR3 reads CASRTPGEHGYTF. The sequence in DNA is TGTGCCAGCAGAACACCCGGGGAGCATGGCTACACCTTC.